This TCR beta chain was obtained from a study of cytomegalovirus exposure and HLA in healthy donors (dated by TCRdb to the late 2010s). About the investigation overall: According to an earlier analysis of 550 to 750 of the donors, 150 million to 200 million T cells yielded 100 million or so unique TCR beta sequences and about 300 Gb of sequence data. To predict cytomegalovirus infection status, the study brought together high-throughput TCR immunosequencing, statistical association of individual TCRs with disease status, and machine learning. A later analysis re-examined previously published TCR beta repertoires from 500 to 700 donors and added high-resolution HLA genotyping to investigate patterns of TCR occurrence. The study used immunosequencing to profile the T cell repertoires of around 600 subjects and linked those repertoires to cytomegalovirus serostatus. The aim of the study was to test whether cataloging public T cell receptors could identify signatures of past pathogen exposure. Typing coverage varied by locus: 629-630 donors for A, B, C, DRB1 and DQB1; approximately 500 for DQA1; over 600 for DPA1; approximately 450 for DPB1. HLA typing covered class I and class II loci at four-digit resolution. Besides the first cohort of more than 650 subjects, a separate validation cohort made up of roughly 120 different subjects was used. Genome-wide SNP genotypes for about 60% of the roughly 700 donors were used in a later genetic analysis, which treated that subset as a discovery cohort. Around 330 gigabases of sequencing data and 70 million to 100 million unique TCR sequences made up an early release that covered 640 HLA-typed donors. Donor age, sex, ethnicity and CMV serostatus were compiled together with the repertoire data. To decide whether each TCR beta V gene segment behaved as functional or pseudogenic, an earlier analysis of some 600 of the donors relied on high-throughput TCR beta sequencing. Among about 370 genotyped donors of the cohort, an average of about 220,000 unique TCR beta nucleotide sequences was sequenced per donor, of which about 19% were non-productive. The later analysis used no new phenotypic data to find candidate immune exposures, relying instead on TCR beta sequences and their occurrence across donors. Because of strong linkage in the cohort, 5 or 6 DR-DQ haplotypes were treated as single units for association and clustering. Every discovery cohort repertoire had been produced on one sequencing platform. Of the roughly 400 genotyped donors, 70% to 90% were placed in the genetic ancestry cluster associated with self-reported Caucasian donors.

Libraries were prepared through the immunoSEQ multiplex PCR assay. A mixture of 60 forward primers for TCR Vbeta segments and 13 reverse primers for TCR Jbeta segments was used in the multiplex PCR. A multiplex PCR assay on genomic DNA amplified the CDR3 region of rearranged TCR beta genes. The Illumina HiSeq System was used to sequence the amplified TCR beta libraries as 87-base-pair reads. The original pipeline was this. Across the 670 or so repertoires, a later analysis counted 60 million to 90 million unique TCR beta chains, 8.5 million to 12 million of which were shared by at least two donors. Raw reads were error-corrected and collapsed into unique sequences by a nearest-neighbor algorithm in which closely related sequences were merged to remove PCR and sequencing errors. V, D and J gene segments were assigned by aligning CDR3 sequences to IMGT reference sequences. For a sequence to be retained, a match of at least six nucleotides to both a V gene segment and a J gene segment was required. Rearrangements were classified as productive when the CDR3 lacked stop codons and remained in frame with V and J, and all other rearrangements were classified as non-productive. Following IMGT convention, CDR3 was defined as the stretch from the second conserved V-encoded cysteine to the conserved J-encoded phenylalanine. The earlier analysis of 587 of the donors excluded sequences that lacked an unambiguous match to a single V gene segment. An earlier analysis of 450 to 650 of the donors called V segments functional above 56.7% productive rearrangements and segregating when the between-donor standard deviation exceeded 5%. A statistical classification framework was developed to diagnose cytomegalovirus status using the catalog of TCR beta chain sequences. In a later analysis, TCR nucleotide sequences were compared against IMGT/GENE-DB human TR gene sequences so that V and J genes could be assigned. The TCRdist pipeline was used in a later analysis to assign CDR3 sequences and most-parsimonious VDJ recombination scenarios. A later analysis defined each TCR beta chain by its CDR3 amino acid sequence plus V-gene family, and excluded reads lacking a unique V-gene family. As a way to deal with suspected cross-contamination and a sequencing artifact, a later analysis dropped 450 to 600 nucleotide sequences that were highly shared and had low generation probability. For each public chain, a later analysis derived a clonal expansion index from normalized ranks of inferred template counts within each repertoire. In a later analysis, generation probabilities were computed using a VDJ recombination model fitted to out-of-frame rearrangements, and the results were checked against IGoR. Hypergeometric tests were used in a later analysis to score TCR-TCR, TCR-HLA and TCR-CMV co-occurrence, with a repertoire-size bias correction applied to the TCR pairs. A later analysis estimated false discovery rates by permuting HLA or CMV assignments 20 times. A later analysis grouped co-occurring TCRs with DBSCAN, adding TCRdist sequence similarity when clustering within HLA-allele-positive subsets. Co-occurrence clustering excluded repertoires with fewer than 30,000 or more than 120,000 public chains, plus five with anomalous nucleotide sharing. What TCRdb holds here is the immuneACCESS table cut down to in-frame rearrangements. Part of the clones is not present; checked against another copy, under half of the missing clones reflect an unresolved V gene, and the others are unexplained. The DNA gave D and trimming, while V, J and clone size come from that table. In this sample the table shows roughly 120,000 clones, approximately 78% of which occur a single time. The biggest ten clones account for 3% to 4% of the sample.

CDR1 and CDR2 are read off the germline V gene as MNHEY and SVGAGI. Ends trimmed: V by 6 bases, J by 5 bases; bases unmatched to a gene: 4. From cysteine to phenylalanine, the CDR3 is 15 amino acids long. The entry retains the CDR3 DNA only, 45 bases that are in frame from base 1. This clone appeared once. Its antigen target is currently unknown. No base quality information exists; no much larger clone differs at one position. The cohort consisted of some 730 healthy bone marrow donors. At the time of sampling, every cohort member was nominally healthy, though immune exposures that went unrecorded were likely present. The donor was CMV seropositive and belonged to the group of more than 250 seropositive cohort members. Every donor gave a peripheral blood sample, and the peripheral blood mononuclear cells from that sample were used for TCR beta sequencing. Genomic DNA extraction from the blood cell samples was performed with the Qiagen DNeasy Blood Extraction Kit.

Overall study outcomes, separate from this receptor: Most TCR sequences were observed very rarely across donors, whereas some public TCRs were present in many individuals. A total of 150 to 200 TCR beta chains were listed by the study as associated with cytomegalovirus. A later analysis found that TCR association rates varied across HLA loci, with DRB1 alleles showing the most associated TCRs and HLA-C alleles the fewest. An earlier analysis of 587 of the donors showed that most TCR beta V segments appeared in productive rearrangements either about 90% or about 30% of the time, which broadly matched IMGT annotations. Compared with the approximately 600-donor mean, donors in an Asian-associated ancestry cluster had fewer N-insertions in productive TCRs, according to a later genetic analysis. In both the original and validation cohorts, the classifier was reported to diagnose cytomegalovirus status with high specificity and sensitivity. Because counts were too low, approximately 15 rarely observed V segments, including chromosome 9 orphons, were excluded from the earlier analysis of several hundred of the donors. A group of highly shared sequence variants was considered likely to be a technical artifact of the sequencing pipeline. In vitro tests confirmed that three of the cytomegalovirus-associated TCR beta chains recognize cytomegalovirus antigens. In a later analysis, most CMV-associated TCR beta chains were found to appear HLA-restricted, with HLA associations seemingly driven largely by CMV exposure. Linkage disequilibrium might explain the correlated functional status among segregating V segments, but an unknown experimental factor could not be ruled out. An association between a missense DCLRE1C variant and V-gene and J-gene trimming of TCR beta chains was found in a later genetic analysis and replicated in an independent cohort. In a later analysis, several top co-occurrence clusters were reported to appear linked to parvovirus B19, influenza, CMV and Epstein-Barr virus. Because the 87-base-pair reads could not distinguish some IMGT-functional V segments, including TRBV6-2 and TRBV6-3, those segments were excluded. In a later analysis, HLA-associated TCR beta chains were found to be more clonally expanded and to have lower generation probabilities than equally common non-associated chains. Roughly uniform sequencing depth across donors was assumed in presence/absence analyses, although this assumption may not hold. A later analysis associated about 17,000 TCR beta sequences with specific HLA alleles at a false discovery rate of 0.05. Assigning TCR associations to individual alleles was difficult when HLA alleles, especially DR and DQ, strongly co-occurred. A further reported finding was that TCR beta sequences accurately predicted the HLA-A and HLA-B alleles for most subjects in the first cohort. For the cohort, immune exposure information was limited to CMV serostatus. The cohort was sequenced for TCR beta chains only, and without alpha or paired-chain data the features that could be detected were limited. The authors suggested that the approach could potentially be extended to other disease states and immunological phenotypes. Because HLA typing was missing for some donors at each locus, association tests included only the typed subset.

The sample was PBMCs. Rearrangement joined TRBV6-5 to TRBJ2-1; the central 13 bases match TRBD2. The source is a woman younger than 45 in good health and CMV-seropositive. The CDR3 protein sequence reads: CASSSGLAGNNEQFF. The sequenced DNA: TGTGCCAGCAGCTCGGGACTAGCGGGAAACAATGAGCAGTTCTTC.